Listed here are 21 T cell receptor beta chains from one sample, sequenced in a study of cytomegalovirus exposure and HLA in healthy donors. The primer mix had 60 Vbeta and 13 Jbeta primers. Some clones are missing from TCRdb's copy, which holds only in-frame ones; the method was immunoSEQ multiplex PCR. The table has some 77,000 clones, more than 75% seen once. Sample: PBMCs. Source of these receptors: a woman in her forties or fifties in good health and CMV-seropositive.

The V gene is TRBV7-9, the J gene TRBJ2-1, with TRBD2 matching 15 bases. V shed 5 bases, J shed 7 bases, and the junction held 3 bases outside the gene matches. CDR3 size: 15 residues. Germline CDR1 and CDR2: SEHNR and FQNEAQ (reference sequence). Here the CDR3 DNA reads TGTGCCAGCAGCCGGACTAGCGGGAGGGCTAATGAGCAGTTCTTC. Protein: CASSRTSGRANEQFF.

The chain links TRBV13 to TRBJ2-1, with no clear D. Germline V gene lookup returns CDR1 PRHDT and CDR2 FYEKMQ (reference sequence). The ends were cut back, 0 bases at V and 0 bases at J, with 3 bases in the middle. This CDR3 is built from 14 residues. The CDR3 bases are TGTGCCAGCAGCTTAGGCATCTCCTACAATGAGCAGTTCTTC. This codes for CASSLGISYNEQFF. Variable domain in full (rest from reference TRBV13 and TRBJ2-1): AAGVIQSPRHLIKEKRETATLKCYPIPRHDTVYWYQQGPGQDPQFLISFYEKMQSDKGSIPDRFSAQQFSDYHSELNMSSLELGDSALYFCASSLGISYNEQFFGPGTRLTVL.

The rearrangement links TRBV5-1 to TRBJ1-1; D gene unclear. V shed 1 base and J shed 4 bases, with 11 bases lying between them. Germline CDR1 and CDR2: SGHRS and YFSETQ. The CDR3 runs 14 residues. CDR3 DNA sequence: TGCGCCAGCAGCTTGTTGGGCCGTGGCACTGAAGCTTTCTTT. Residues: CASSLLGRGTEAFF. The whole variable domain, remainder taken from reference TRBV5-1 and TRBJ1-1, is KAGVTQTPRYLIKTRGQQVTLSCSPISGHRSVSWYQQTPGQGLQFLFEYFSETQRNKGNFPGRFSGRQFSNSRSEMNVSTLELGDSALYLCASSLLGRGTEAFFGQGTRLTVV.

The V call is TRBV5-1, the J call TRBJ2-4; 8 nucleotides line up with TRBD1. The CDR3 sequence is 15 residues long. The trim removed 0 bases at V and 4 bases at J, leaving 3 bases unmatched. Germline V gene data show CDR1 as SGHRS and CDR2 as YFSETQ. The CDR3 is CASSLAGQGKNIQYF. The CDR3 coding sequence is TGCGCCAGCAGCTTGGCAGGACAGGGAAAAAACATTCAGTACTTC. The entire variable domain, with the rest obtained from reference TRBV5-1 and TRBJ2-4, is as follows: KAGVTQTPRYLIKTRGQQVTLSCSPISGHRSVSWYQQTPGQGLQFLFEYFSETQRNKGNFPGRFSGRQFSNSRSEMNVSTLELGDSALYLCASSLAGQGKNIQYFGAGTRLSVL.

The chain joins TRBV4-2 to TRBJ2-1; the D is unclear. The V gene lost 4 bases and the J gene lost 8 bases, with 9 bases spanning the gap. The CDR3 covers 12 residues. Germline values: CDR1 LGHNA, CDR2 YNFKEQ. CDR3 residues: CASSLLGDEQFF. The CDR3 region has the DNA TGTGCCAGCAGCCTGCTAGGTGATGAGCAGTTCTTC.

This sequence joins TRBV19 and TRBJ1-5; 9 bases agree with TRBD1. In germline, CDR1 is LNHDA, CDR2 SQIVND (reference sequence). Trimming removed 7 bases from V and 6 bases from J; junction bases left unmatched: 10. The CDR3 runs 15 residues. CDR3 sequence (DNA): TGTGCCAGTATAATCACAGGGGGCTTGGGTCAGCCCCAGCATTTT. As protein: CASIITGGLGQPQHF.

The chain uses TRBV10-3 and TRBJ2-2; D is unclear. V was pared by 6 bases and J by 1 base, with 6 bases between. Looked up from germline, CDR1 is ENHRY and CDR2 is SYGVKD. CDR3 length: 13 amino acids. Written as DNA, the CDR3 is TGTGCCATCAGACAGATGAACACCGGGGAGCTGTTTTTT. Its protein product is CAIRQMNTGELFF.

The chain uses TRBV7-2 and TRBJ2-2; TRBD2 might be the D (5 bases). V was trimmed by 1 base and J by 2 bases, leaving 11 bases between them. Looked up from germline, CDR1 is SGHTA and CDR2 is FQGNSA. The length of the CDR3 is 16 residues. CDR3 sequence: CASSLGLAVNTGELFF. The CDR3 DNA follows: TGTGCCAGCAGCTTAGGGCTAGCTGTTAACACCGGGGAGCTGTTTTTT.

The CDR3 DNA sequence: TGTGCCAGCAGCACACAGGGTCTCTATGGCTACACCTTC. Residues: CASSTQGLYGYTF. The V and J genes are TRBV5-5 and TRBJ1-2; D is possibly TRBD1 (6 bases). V was shortened by 4 bases and J by 4 bases, with 11 bases between the two germline ends. CDR3 length: 13 amino acids. Looked up from germline, CDR1 is SGHKS and CDR2 is YYEKEE (reference sequence).

This chain joins TRBV5-1 and TRBJ1-5; 8 nucleotides align to TRBD1. V shed 3 bases, J shed 6 bases, and the junction held 2 bases outside the gene matches. CDR3 length: 13 residues. From germline, CDR1 is SGHRS and CDR2 YFSETQ. CDR3 coding DNA: TGCGCCAGCAGCTGGACAGGGTTTCAGCCCCAGCATTTT. This codes for CASSWTGFQPQHF.

The chain has TRBV7-8 and TRBJ2-1; 8 bases are shared with TRBD2. V lost 5 bases, J lost 1 base, and 13 bases stayed unmatched. CDR3 size: 18 residues. Germline CDR1 and CDR2: SGHVS and FQNEAQ. CDR3 DNA: TGTGCCAGCAGCCTAAACAATTTAGCGGGACGGTCCTACAATGAGCAGTTCTTC. Amino acid sequence: CASSLNNLAGRSYNEQFF.

This chain connects TRBV6-1 to TRBJ1-2, with 7 positions matching TRBD1. V shed 3 bases, J shed 4 bases, and the junction held 5 bases outside the gene matches. This CDR3 contains 14 residues. Germline V lookup: CDR1 MNHNS, CDR2 SASEGT. DNA of the CDR3: TGTGCCAGCAGTGATGGACAGGACATCTATGGCTACACCTTC. Residues: CASSDGQDIYGYTF.

This chain connects TRBV12-5 to TRBJ1-5, with a tentative D call TRBD1 (5 bases). The CDR3 is made up of 14 amino acids. The germline CDR1 and CDR2 sequences are LGHNT and FRNRAP. V lost 1 base to trimming and J lost 7 bases, with 11 bases between them. CDR3 in DNA: TGTGCTAGTGGTTTGGGGGGTCCAGGGCAGCCCCAGCATTTT. Protein: CASGLGGPGQPQHF.

This clone has just a few counts. The chain is built from TRBV29-1 and TRBJ1-1; 8 bases fit TRBD1. The J segment lost 7 bases and the V segment lost 3 bases, leaving 7 bases of the junction unmatched. Germline-derived CDR1 and CDR2 are SQVTM and ANQGSEA. The CDR3 extends over 13 amino acids. The CDR3 is CSVDDRDRFEAFF. CDR3 coding DNA: TGCAGCGTTGACGACCGGGACAGGTTTGAAGCTTTCTTT.

The rearrangement joins TRBV5-1 to TRBJ2-5; 13 bases map to TRBD2. V dropped 2 bases and J dropped 5; count of bases not matched to a gene: 9. This CDR3 comprises 17 residues. Looked up from germline, CDR1 is SGHRS and CDR2 is YFSETQ. This chain's CDR3 is CASSLLAGGPGTETQYF. DNA for the CDR3: TGCGCCAGCAGCTTACTAGCGGGAGGGCCGGGGACGGAGACCCAGTACTTC.

Only one count was recorded for this clone. The gene calls are TRBV6-1 and TRBJ2-4, with 7 bases aligning to TRBD1. The CDR3 has 14 residues. The germline V gene has CDR1 MNHNS and CDR2 SASEGT. Trimming took 6 bases from V and 1 from J; bases not matched to a gene: 3. The CDR3 spells CASRTTGAKNIQYF. The CDR3 nucleotides are TGTGCCAGCAGGACGACAGGGGCCAAAAACATTCAGTACTTC.

The chain employs TRBV5-1 and TRBJ2-3; a possible D gene is TRBD2 (6 bases). Germline V CDR1 and CDR2: SGHRS, YFSETQ. The CDR3 is 14 amino acids. Trimming stripped 3 bases from V and 2 bases from J, with 10 bases between. The CDR3 spells CASSSAGTTDTQYF. The CDR3 region has the DNA TGCGCCAGCAGCTCTGCGGGGACCACAGATACGCAGTATTTT.

This chain connects TRBV2 to TRBJ1-3; D is undetermined. The length of the CDR3 is 12 residues. V lost 5 bases and J lost 2, with 4 bases in between. The germline V gene has CDR1 SNHLY and CDR2 FYNNEI. CDR3: CASSQAGNTIYF. In DNA form, the CDR3 reads TGTGCCAGCAGTCAGGCTGGAAACACCATATATTTT.

This clone was seen once. The chain combines TRBV19 with TRBJ1-5; 9 bases match TRBD1. V gave up 6 bases and J gave up 0 bases; unmatched junction bases: 0. The CDR3 loop spans 14 amino acids. The germline gives CDR1 LNHDA, CDR2 SQIVND (reference sequence). The CDR3 region is CASRDRGSNQPQHF. The CDR3 DNA is TGTGCCAGTAGGGACAGGGGTAGCAATCAGCCCCAGCATTTT. Full variable domain (missing parts from reference TRBV19 and TRBJ1-5): DGGITQSPKYLFRKEGQNVTLSCEQNLNHDAMYWYRQDPGQGLRLIYYSQIVNDFQKGDIAEGYSVSREKKESFPLTVTSAQKNPTAFYLCASRDRGSNQPQHFGDGTRLSIL.

The rearrangement uses TRBV6-1 and TRBJ2-5; 7 bases line up with TRBD2. The V and J ends lost 8 bases and 1 base, in that order; junction bases with no gene match: 4. Germline values: CDR1 MNHNS, CDR2 SASEGT. The CDR3 totals 13 residues. The CDR3 loop reads CASGKRGQETQYF. The CDR3 bases are TGTGCCAGCGGGAAGCGGGGCCAAGAGACCCAGTACTTC.

V gene TRBV6-1 combines with J gene TRBJ2-1, with 7 bases aligning to TRBD2. Unmatched junction bases numbered 10, after V lost 7 bases and J lost 7 bases. Germline V lookup: CDR1 MNHNS, CDR2 SASEGT. This CDR3 is 14 amino acids long. The CDR3 sequence is CASIRAGRANEQFF. CDR3 sequence (DNA): TGTGCCAGCATAAGAGCGGGAAGGGCAAATGAGCAGTTCTTC.